Included here is one T cell receptor (beta chain) sequence, with context. The target antigen is unknown. In germline, CDR1 is SGDLS, CDR2 YYNGEE. Unmatched junction bases numbered 10, after V lost 2 bases and J lost 2 bases. This CDR3 comprises 18 residues. These data originate in a study of cytomegalovirus exposure and HLA in healthy donors. Study in general: Across around 400 genotyped donors, about 81% landed in the Caucasian-associated ancestry cluster. Study-wide results and caveats: Accounts indicate the classifier identified cytomegalovirus status with strong specificity and sensitivity. Analyses of presence and absence presupposed an approximately uniform sequencing depth across donors. Specificity of a few CMV-associated chains for CMV antigens was verified in vitro.

In the PCR, 60 Vbeta and 13 Jbeta primers were used. Some clones are missing from TCRdb's copy, which holds only in-frame ones; the method was immunoSEQ multiplex PCR. This table has approximately 150,000 clones, roughly 79% appearing once. The sequenced material came from PBMCs. The source is a middle-aged man in good health and CMV-seropositive. The rearrangement uses TRBV9 and TRBJ2-7, with 13 bases lining up with TRBD2. The DNA for the CDR3 is TGTGCCAGCAGCGTGGGACTAGCGGGACGCGGCGGCCCCTACGAGCAGTACTTC. Its protein is CASSVGLAGRGGPYEQYF.